The text below deals with one TCR beta chain. Its specificity is unknown. The sample is drawn from a study of OX40 agonist ivuxolimab in advanced cancers. General observations from the study: At 0.1 to 3.0 mg/kg and by week 6, CD4+ and CD8+ T cells in the blood had expanded clonally. Averaged across samples, CD8+ T cells carried more expanded clones than CD4+ did.

Generated by immunoSEQ multiplex PCR, the TCRdb table keeps only in-frame clones and is missing some. Found here are 30,000 to 40,000 clones, roughly 80% of them singletons; the top ten hold 10% to 11%. This specimen consisted of CD4+ or CD8+ T cells sorted from blood, obtained in a trial of the OX40 agonist ivuxolimab. This clonotype was obtained from an adult with an advanced solid tumor such as melanoma, head and neck, liver or kidney cancer.

The CDR3 DNA is TGTGCCAGCAGTCTACAGGGGGCGAACACCGGGGAGCTGTTTTTT. Its protein is CASSLQGANTGELFF. The chain is built from TRBV6-4 and TRBJ2-2, with 8 bases matching TRBD1. The CDR3 has 15 residues. Trimming took 5 bases from V and 0 from J; bases not matched to a gene: 2. CDR1 MRHNA and CDR2 SNTAGT come from the germline V gene.